These T cell receptor beta chains were read from a single sample in a study of cytomegalovirus exposure and HLA in healthy donors. Repertoires were generated with immunoSEQ multiplex PCR, while TCRdb's copy carries only in-frame clones and drops some. Of over 100,000 clones listed, roughly 80% are singletons. Material for sequencing was PBMCs. The receptor source for this set is a female donor in good health and CMV-seronegative. Each CDR3 is given with its conserved first and last residue. D genes are given only for firm matches. Size tells how often a clone was seen (once, few, many) or the class of an expanded clone, and some rows leave it out.

D gene: TRBD1
V gene: TRBV28
clone size: .
J gene: TRBJ1-2
CDR3 DNA: TGTGCCAGCAGTCCTCGGGACAGGGCGTGGAGCACCTTC
CDR3 protein: CASSPRDRAWSTF

D gene: TRBD2
V gene: TRBV7-2
clone size: .
J gene: TRBJ2-2
CDR3 DNA: TGTGCCAGCAGCCCCCCCTTTGGTGCGGGAGGCAACACCGGGGAGCTGTTTTTT
CDR3 protein: CASSPPFGAGGNTGELFF

D gene: .
V gene: TRBV6-1
clone size: .
J gene: TRBJ2-5
CDR3 DNA: TGTGCCAGCAGTCCTATGTACCAAGAGACCCAGTACTTC
CDR3 protein: CASSPMYQETQYF

D gene: .
V gene: TRBV5-5
clone size: .
J gene: TRBJ2-5
CDR3 DNA: TGTGCCAGCAGCTTGGTGACAGGTGGGCCCCAAGAGACCCAGTACTTC
CDR3 protein: CASSLVTGGPQETQYF

D gene: TRBD1
V gene: TRBV28
clone size: .
J gene: TRBJ1-5
CDR3 DNA: TGTGCCAGCAGGCCAGGGACAGGGGATAATCAGCCCCAGCATTTT
CDR3 protein: CASRPGTGDNQPQHF

D gene: .
V gene: TRBV7-9
clone size: .
J gene: TRBJ1-2
CDR3 DNA: TGTTCCAGCAGCTTAGTCGGGTTTCCTACTAACTATGGCTACACCTTC
CDR3 protein: CSSSLVGFPTNYGYTF

D gene: TRBD1
V gene: TRBV15
clone size: .
J gene: TRBJ1-1
CDR3 DNA: TGTGCCACCAGCAGAGCCTCAGGGGGCTTAACTGAAGCTTTCTTT
CDR3 protein: CATSRASGGLTEAFF

D gene: TRBD1
V gene: TRBV5-5
clone size: .
J gene: TRBJ1-1
CDR3 DNA: TGTGCCAGCAGCTTCGACAGGGGCAATCTCCGTGCTTTCTTT
CDR3 protein: CASSFDRGNLRAFF

D gene: TRBD2
V gene: TRBV2
clone size: .
J gene: TRBJ2-1
CDR3 DNA: TGTGCCAGCAGTACTAGCGGGAGCTCCTACAATGAGCAGTTCTTC
CDR3 protein: CASSTSGSSYNEQFF

D gene: TRBD1
V gene: TRBV4-3
clone size: .
J gene: TRBJ1-2
CDR3 DNA: TGCGCCAGCAGCCAGGACAGGGACTATGGCTACACCTTC
CDR3 protein: CASSQDRDYGYTF

D gene: TRBD2
V gene: TRBV2
clone size: once
J gene: TRBJ2-5
CDR3 DNA: TGTGCCAGCAACCCCGGACTAGCGGGGGGGTGGACCCAGTACTTC
CDR3 protein: CASNPGLAGGWTQYF

D gene: .
V gene: TRBV6-5
clone size: .
J gene: TRBJ1-2
CDR3 DNA: TGTGCCAGCAGTTACTCCCCGACAGACCCCTATGGCTACACCTTC
CDR3 protein: CASSYSPTDPYGYTF

D gene: TRBD1
V gene: TRBV28
clone size: .
J gene: TRBJ1-1
CDR3 DNA: TGTGCCAGCAGGGGACAGCCGAACACTGAAGCTTTCTTT
CDR3 protein: CASRGQPNTEAFF

D gene: .
V gene: TRBV9
clone size: .
J gene: TRBJ2-1
CDR3 DNA: TGTGCCAGCAGCGTGTCCCCGTCAGACAATGAGCAGTTCTTC
CDR3 protein: CASSVSPSDNEQFF

D gene: TRBD2
V gene: TRBV7-2
clone size: .
J gene: TRBJ2-3
CDR3 DNA: TGTGCCACGGGGAGCGGGAGCCCAGATACGCAGTATTTT
CDR3 protein: CATGSGSPDTQYF

D gene: .
V gene: TRBV5-1
clone size: .
J gene: TRBJ2-2
CDR3 DNA: TGCGCCAGCAGCCCAGACACCGGGGAGCTGTTTTTT
CDR3 protein: CASSPDTGELFF

D gene: TRBD1
V gene: TRBV4-2
clone size: .
J gene: TRBJ1-1
CDR3 DNA: TGTGCCAGCAGCCTCGGGACAGTAGGCACTGAAGCTTTCTTT
CDR3 protein: CASSLGTVGTEAFF

D gene: .
V gene: TRBV10-3
clone size: .
J gene: TRBJ2-7
CDR3 DNA: TGTGCCATCAGTATAGGGGACGAGCAGTACTTC
CDR3 protein: CAISIGDEQYF

D gene: TRBD2
V gene: TRBV4-1
clone size: .
J gene: TRBJ2-3
CDR3 DNA: TGCGCCAGCAGCCACAAGCGGGAGGGCGGCATCACCGATACGCAGTATTTT
CDR3 protein: CASSHKREGGITDTQYF

D gene: TRBD2
V gene: TRBV29-1
clone size: once
J gene: TRBJ2-1
CDR3 DNA: TGCAGCGTCGGACTAGCGGGCTATCAGTGGTTCTTC
CDR3 protein: CSVGLAGYQWFF

D gene: .
V gene: TRBV27
clone size: .
J gene: TRBJ2-1
CDR3 DNA: TGTGCCAGCAGTTTATCTTCTTGGCTTGAGCAGTTCTTC
CDR3 protein: CASSLSSWLEQFF

D gene: TRBD1
V gene: TRBV6-1
clone size: few
J gene: TRBJ2-7
CDR3 DNA: TGTGCCAGCAGTGTTCGGGACAGCTACGAGCAGTACTTC
CDR3 protein: CASSVRDSYEQYF

D gene: TRBD2
V gene: TRBV27
clone size: .
J gene: TRBJ2-1
CDR3 DNA: TGTGCCAGCAGTTTATCAGGACTAGCGGGAGGGAGCTCCTACAATGAGCAGTTCTTC
CDR3 protein: CASSLSGLAGGSSYNEQFF